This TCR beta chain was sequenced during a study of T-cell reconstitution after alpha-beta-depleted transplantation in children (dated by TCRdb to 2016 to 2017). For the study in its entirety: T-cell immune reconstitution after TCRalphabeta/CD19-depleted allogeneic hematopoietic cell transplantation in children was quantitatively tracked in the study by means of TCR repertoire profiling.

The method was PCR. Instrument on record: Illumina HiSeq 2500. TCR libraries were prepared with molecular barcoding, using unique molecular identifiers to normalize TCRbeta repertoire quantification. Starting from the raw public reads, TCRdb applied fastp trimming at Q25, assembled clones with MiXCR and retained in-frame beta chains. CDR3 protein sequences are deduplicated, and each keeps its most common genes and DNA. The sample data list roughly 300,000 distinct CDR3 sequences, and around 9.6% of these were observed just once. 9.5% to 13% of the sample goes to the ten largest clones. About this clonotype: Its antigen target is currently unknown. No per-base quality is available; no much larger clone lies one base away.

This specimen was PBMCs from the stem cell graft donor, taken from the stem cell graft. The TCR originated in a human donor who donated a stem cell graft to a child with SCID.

The sequenced DNA is TGCGCCAGCAGCTTGGCGGCCATCCAGAGGGACTATGGCTACACCTTC. It translates to CASSLAAIQRDYGYTF. The rearrangement combines TRBV5-1 with TRBJ1-2; the D gene is not confidently resolved. Per the germline V gene, SGHRS is the CDR1 and YFSETQ is the CDR2. V was cut back by 0 bases and J by 3 bases, leaving a gap of 15 bases between them. The CDR3 has 16 amino acids, counting the end cysteine and phenylalanine. The CDR3 DNA has 48 bases and is translated from base 1.